The 13 T cell receptor beta chains below come from one sample, sequenced in a study of cytomegalovirus exposure and HLA in healthy donors. With 60 Vbeta and 13 Jbeta primers, the PCR was carried out. Produced via immunoSEQ multiplex PCR; TCRdb's table is partial and in-frame only. The sample holds some 140,000 clones, approximately 82% seen once. Material for sequencing was PBMCs. All receptors come from a man aged 35 to 55 in good health and CMV-seronegative.

The chain carries TRBV11-3 and TRBJ1-1; 11 positions match TRBD1. The CDR3 is 17 residues long. Germline CDR1 is SGHNT and CDR2 is YENEEA. With V trimmed by 5 bases and J by 4 bases, 12 bases remained unmatched. The CDR3 loop is CASSPGSGTGGPTEAFF. The CDR3 DNA reads as TGTGCCAGCAGCCCCGGGAGTGGGACAGGGGGACCCACTGAAGCTTTCTTT.

This sequence joins TRBV7-8 and TRBJ2-1, with D possibly being TRBD1 (5 bases). Per the germline V gene, CDR1 is SGHVS and CDR2 is FQNEAQ. The length of the CDR3 is 12 residues. The V and J ends lost 5 bases and 10 bases respectively, with 12 bases between them. The CDR3 loop reads CASSRHRGEQFF. The CDR3 nucleotides read TGTGCCAGCAGCCGTCATAGGGGAGAGCAGTTCTTC.

This chain uses TRBV9 with TRBJ1-3; possibly TRBD1 for D (5 bases). V was pared by 3 bases and J by 1 base, with 8 bases between. The germline gives CDR1 SGDLS, CDR2 YYNGEE. This CDR3 has 14 residues. CDR3 DNA: TGTGCCAGCAGCGCAGGGTTATCTGGAAACACCATATATTTT. Protein product: CASSAGLSGNTIYF. Combining the CDR3 with reference TRBV9 and TRBJ1-3 gives the whole variable domain DSGVTQTPKHLITATGQRVTLRCSPRSGDLSVYWYQQSLDQGLQFLIQYYNGEERAKGNILERFSAQQFPDLHSELNLSSLELGDSALYFCASSAGLSGNTIYFGEGSWLTVV.

This chain connects TRBV9 to TRBJ1-1; D possibly corresponds to TRBD1 (6 bases). This CDR3 is built from 16 residues. Trimming cost V 3 bases and J 4 bases, with 19 bases left between them. Germline CDR1 SGDLS, CDR2 YYNGEE. The chain's CDR3 is CASSAPKGGGGTEAFF. Here the CDR3 DNA reads TGTGCCAGCAGCGCCCCTAAGGGGGGGGGAGGCACTGAAGCTTTCTTT.

J is TRBJ1-4 and V is TRBV19; a possible D gene is TRBD1 (5 bases). V was cut by 8 bases and J by 5 bases, with 21 bases left in between. The CDR3 extends over 16 amino acids. Germline values: CDR1 LNHDA, CDR2 SQIVND (reference sequence). The CDR3 DNA sequence: TGTGCCAGTGGACCCACCAAGGGGATGGCGAATGAAAAACTGTTTTTT. Amino acids: CASGPTKGMANEKLFF.

This clone was observed once. The rearrangement joins TRBV5-4 to TRBJ2-2; D uncertain. From germline, CDR1 is SGHNT and CDR2 YYREEE (reference sequence). This CDR3 contains 16 residues. V shed 3 bases and J shed 6 bases, with 18 bases lying between them. This CDR3 is CASSSQRVRSPGELFF. The CDR3 coding sequence is TGTGCCAGCAGCTCCCAAAGAGTTCGAAGTCCCGGGGAGCTGTTTTTT.

The V gene is TRBV6-1, the J gene TRBJ2-5, with D maybe TRBD1 (5 bases). TRBJ2-7 matches the DNA end more closely, so the J call is doubtful. This CDR3 comprises 15 residues. The germline V gene encodes CDR1 MNHNS and CDR2 SASEGT. The CDR3 here is CASSSETVETYEQYF. DNA of the CDR3: TGTGCCAGCAGTTCAGAGACAGTCGAGACCTACGAGCAGTACTTC.

This clone was recorded only once. V and J are TRBV2 and TRBJ2-5; a weak D match, TRBD1 (5 bases). The CDR3 is 14 residues long. V gave up 4 bases and J gave up 1 base, with 10 bases separating them. Germline lookup yields CDR1 SNHLY and CDR2 FYNNEI. The CDR3 DNA reads as TGTGCCAGCAGTGCTGGACAAACCCAAGAGACCCAGTACTTC. It is translated as CASSAGQTQETQYF.

This chain links TRBV2 with TRBJ2-4, with TRBD2 as a possible D gene (5 bases). In germline, CDR1 is SNHLY, CDR2 FYNNEI. V lost 4 bases and J 1 base, leaving 20 bases between the germline ends. The CDR3 loop spans 18 amino acids. DNA for the CDR3: TGTGCCAGCAGTGTAACACTGGAGGACTCCTTTGCCAAAAACATTCAGTACTTC. Its protein is CASSVTLEDSFAKNIQYF.

The chain uses TRBV5-1 and TRBJ1-1; possible D gene TRBD1, 5 bases. Per the germline V gene, CDR1 is SGHRS and CDR2 is YFSETQ. The V end lost 0 bases, the J end lost 1 base, and 7 bases lay between the germline ends. The CDR3 has 14 residues. CDR3 bases: TGCGCCAGCAGCTTGGCCCAGGGGAACACTGAAGCTTTCTTT. Amino acid sequence: CASSLAQGNTEAFF.

The chain uses TRBV28 and TRBJ2-1, with D possibly being TRBD2 (6 bases). The CDR3 consists of 16 residues. The germline V and J ends were trimmed by 1 base and 0 bases, with 10 bases remaining between them. Germline assignment: CDR1 MDHEN and CDR2 SYDVKM. CDR3: CASSLSGVSSYNEQFF. The CDR3, as DNA: TGTGCCAGCAGTTTATCGGGGGTGAGCTCCTACAATGAGCAGTTCTTC. The whole variable domain, filled in from reference TRBV28 and TRBJ2-1, reads DVKVTQSSRYLVKRTGEKVFLECVQDMDHENMFWYRQDPGLGLRLIYFSYDVKMKEKGDIPEGYSVSREKKERFSLILESASTNQTSMYLCASSLSGVSSYNEQFFGPGTRLTVL.

The table lists this clone with a count of one. The chain combines TRBV18 with TRBJ2-7; tentatively, D is TRBD1 (7 bases). Trimming shortened V by 3 bases and J by 1 base, and 16 bases separated the two germline ends. The V gene's germline CDR1 is KGHSH and CDR2 LQKENI. This CDR3 is built from 16 residues. The CDR3 here is CASSPDRDFASYEQYF. In DNA, the CDR3 is TGTGCCAGCTCACCTGACAGGGACTTCGCGTCCTACGAGCAGTACTTC.

The V and J genes are TRBV5-1 and TRBJ2-6; tentative D call: TRBD1 (6 bases). Germline V CDR1 and CDR2: SGHRS, YFSETQ. The V end lost 10 bases, the J end lost 3 bases, and 14 bases lay between the germline ends. The CDR3 totals 14 residues. In DNA form, the CDR3 reads TGCGCCTCCGCTGAGGGGGTTGGGGCCAACGTCCTGACTTTC. Its translation is CASAEGVGANVLTF.